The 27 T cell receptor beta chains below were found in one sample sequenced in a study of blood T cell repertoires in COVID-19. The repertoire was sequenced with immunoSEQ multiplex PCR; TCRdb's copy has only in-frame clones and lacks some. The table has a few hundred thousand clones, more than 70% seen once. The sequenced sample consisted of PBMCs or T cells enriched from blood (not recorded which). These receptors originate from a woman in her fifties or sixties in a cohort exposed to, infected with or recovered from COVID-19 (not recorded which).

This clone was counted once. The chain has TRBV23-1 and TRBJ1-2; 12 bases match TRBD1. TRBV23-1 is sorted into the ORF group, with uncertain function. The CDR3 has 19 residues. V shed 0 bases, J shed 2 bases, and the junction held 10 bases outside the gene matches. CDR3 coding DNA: TGCGCCAGCAGTCAATCAAGCCGGGACAGGGGGCGCCGGAACTATGGCTACACCTTC. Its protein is CASSQSSRDRGRRNYGYTF.

CDR3 sequence (DNA): TGTGCCAGCTCATGGACAGGGGCACAAAACGAGCAGTACTTC. Protein product: CASSWTGAQNEQYF. The V and J genes are TRBV18 and TRBJ2-7; 9 bases are a match to TRBD1. The CDR3 extends over 14 amino acids. The germline gives CDR1 KGHSH, CDR2 LQKENI. V lost 5 bases to trimming and J lost 5 bases; unmatched junction nucleotides: 7.

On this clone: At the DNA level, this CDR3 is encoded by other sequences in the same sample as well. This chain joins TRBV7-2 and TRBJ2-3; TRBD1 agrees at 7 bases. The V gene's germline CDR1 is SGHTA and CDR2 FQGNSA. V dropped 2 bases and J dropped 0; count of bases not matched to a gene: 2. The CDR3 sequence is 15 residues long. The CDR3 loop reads CASSLRTGSTDTQYF. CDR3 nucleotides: TGTGCCAGCAGCTTAAGGACAGGAAGCACAGATACGCAGTATTTT.

DNA of the CDR3: TGTGCCAGCAGCCCTATGGGACTAGCGGGAGAAGGAGATACGCAGTATTTT. As protein: CASSPMGLAGEGDTQYF. The J gene is TRBJ2-3, the V gene TRBV7-3; 14 positions agree with TRBD2. After removal of 5 bases from V and 5 bases from J, the junction contained 9 bases not matched to a gene. The germline gives CDR1 SGHTA, CDR2 FQGTGA. The CDR3 covers 17 residues.

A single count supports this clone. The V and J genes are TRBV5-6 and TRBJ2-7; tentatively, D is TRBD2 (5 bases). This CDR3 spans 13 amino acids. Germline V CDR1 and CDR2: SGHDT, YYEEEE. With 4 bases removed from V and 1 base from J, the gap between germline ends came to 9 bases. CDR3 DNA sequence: TGTGCCAGCAGCGCGGGCCGATCCTACGAGCAGTACTTC. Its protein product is CASSAGRSYEQYF. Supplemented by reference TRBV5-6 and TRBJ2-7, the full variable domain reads DAGVTQSPTHLIKTRGQQVTLRCSPKSGHDTVSWYQQALGQGPQFIFQYYEEEERQRGNFPDRFSGHQFPNYSSELNVNALLLGDSALYLCASSAGRSYEQYFGPGTRLTVT.

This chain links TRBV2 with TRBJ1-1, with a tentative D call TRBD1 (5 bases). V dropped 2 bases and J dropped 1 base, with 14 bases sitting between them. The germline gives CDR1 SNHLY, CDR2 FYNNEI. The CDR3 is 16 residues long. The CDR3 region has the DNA TGTGCCAGCAGTGAATTAGGGGCCCCCGCGAACACTGAAGCTTTCTTT. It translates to CASSELGAPANTEAFF.

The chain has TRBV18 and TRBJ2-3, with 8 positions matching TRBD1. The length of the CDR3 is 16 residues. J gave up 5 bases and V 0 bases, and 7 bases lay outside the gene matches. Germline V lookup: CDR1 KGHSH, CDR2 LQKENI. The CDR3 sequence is CASSPPRDRGIDTQYF. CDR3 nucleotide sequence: TGTGCCAGCTCACCACCGCGAGACAGGGGAATAGATACGCAGTATTTT.

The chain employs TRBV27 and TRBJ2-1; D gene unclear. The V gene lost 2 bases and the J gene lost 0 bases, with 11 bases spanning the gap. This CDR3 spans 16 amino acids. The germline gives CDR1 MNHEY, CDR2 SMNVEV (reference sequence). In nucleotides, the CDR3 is TGTGCCAGCAGTTTAGAGGTCATGGGCTCCTACAATGAGCAGTTCTTC. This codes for CASSLEVMGSYNEQFF.

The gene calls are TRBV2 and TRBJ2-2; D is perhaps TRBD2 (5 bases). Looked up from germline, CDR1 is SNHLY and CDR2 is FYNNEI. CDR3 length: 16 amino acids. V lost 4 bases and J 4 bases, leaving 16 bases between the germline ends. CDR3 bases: TGTGCCAGCAGTGGGGTACAGAGGGTGGGCACCGGGGAGCTGTTTTTT. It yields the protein CASSGVQRVGTGELFF.

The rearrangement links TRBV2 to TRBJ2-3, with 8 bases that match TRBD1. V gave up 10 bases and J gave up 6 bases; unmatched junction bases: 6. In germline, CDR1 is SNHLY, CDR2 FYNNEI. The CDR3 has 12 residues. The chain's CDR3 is CATRQGTDTQYF. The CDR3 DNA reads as TGTGCCACCCGACAGGGGACGGATACGCAGTATTTT. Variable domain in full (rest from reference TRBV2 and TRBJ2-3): EPEVTQTPSHQVTQMGQEVILRCVPISNHLYFYWYRQILGQKVEFLVSFYNNEISEKSEIFDDQFSVERPDGSNFTLKIRSTKLEDSAMYFCATRQGTDTQYFGPGTRLTVL.

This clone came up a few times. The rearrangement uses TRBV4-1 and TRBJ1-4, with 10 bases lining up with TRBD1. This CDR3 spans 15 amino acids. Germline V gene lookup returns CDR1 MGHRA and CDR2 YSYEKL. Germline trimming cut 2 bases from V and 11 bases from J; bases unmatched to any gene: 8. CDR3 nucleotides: TGCGCCAGCAGCCAACCCGGGACAGGGGCGGAGAAACTGTTTTTT. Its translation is CASSQPGTGAEKLFF.

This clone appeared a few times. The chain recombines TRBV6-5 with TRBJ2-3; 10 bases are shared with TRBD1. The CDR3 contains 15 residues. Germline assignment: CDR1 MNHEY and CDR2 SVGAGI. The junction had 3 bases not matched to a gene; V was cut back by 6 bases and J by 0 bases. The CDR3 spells CASRWDRGSTDTQYF. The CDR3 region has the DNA TGTGCCAGCAGATGGGACAGGGGAAGCACAGATACGCAGTATTTT.

This CDR3 is CATRAAANTGELFF. The DNA for the CDR3 is TGTGCCACCAGGGCTGCCGCGAACACCGGGGAGCTGTTTTTT. The chain joins TRBV15 to TRBJ2-2, with no clear D. This CDR3 spans 14 amino acids. Trimming stripped 6 bases from V and 0 bases from J, with 8 bases between. Germline V gene lookup returns CDR1 LNHNV and CDR2 YYDKDF (reference sequence).

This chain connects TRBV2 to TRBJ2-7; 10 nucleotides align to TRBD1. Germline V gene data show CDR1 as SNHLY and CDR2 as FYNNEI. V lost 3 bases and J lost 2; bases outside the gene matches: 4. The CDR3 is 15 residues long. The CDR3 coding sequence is TGTGCCAGCAGTGATACCGGGACAGGGGCCTACGAGCAGTACTTC. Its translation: CASSDTGTGAYEQYF.

The CDR3: CASRSLEAGNSPLHF. CDR3 nucleotide sequence: TGTGCCAGCAGGAGTTTAGAAGCCGGTAATTCACCCCTCCACTTT. V gene TRBV28 combines with J gene TRBJ1-6, with D unresolved. Germline V gene lookup returns CDR1 MDHEN and CDR2 SYDVKM. The CDR3 consists of 15 residues. Trimming stripped 6 bases from V and 6 bases from J, with 15 bases between.

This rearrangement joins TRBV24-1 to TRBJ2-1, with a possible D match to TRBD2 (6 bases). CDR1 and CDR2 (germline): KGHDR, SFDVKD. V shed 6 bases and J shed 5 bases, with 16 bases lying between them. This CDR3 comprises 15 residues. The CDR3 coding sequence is TGTGCCACCAGTCTCGCGGGGCCCACCAACAATGAGCAGTTCTTC. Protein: CATSLAGPTNNEQFF.

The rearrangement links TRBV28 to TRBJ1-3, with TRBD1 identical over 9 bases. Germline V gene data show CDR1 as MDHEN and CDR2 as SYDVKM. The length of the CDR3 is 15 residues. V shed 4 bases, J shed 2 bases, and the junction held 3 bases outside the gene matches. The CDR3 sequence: CASSSTGGTGNTIYF. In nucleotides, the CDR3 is TGTGCCAGCAGTTCGACAGGGGGGACTGGAAACACCATATATTTT.

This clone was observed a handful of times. CDR3 amino acids: CASTRQSNQPQHF. In DNA, the CDR3 is TGTGCCAGTACCAGGCAAAGCAATCAGCCCCAGCATTTT. The chain has TRBV19 and TRBJ1-5, with D uncertain. CDR1 is LNHDA and CDR2 is SQIVND in the germline V gene (reference sequence). The CDR3 runs to 13 residues. V was shortened by 7 bases and J by 1 base, with 8 bases between the two germline ends.

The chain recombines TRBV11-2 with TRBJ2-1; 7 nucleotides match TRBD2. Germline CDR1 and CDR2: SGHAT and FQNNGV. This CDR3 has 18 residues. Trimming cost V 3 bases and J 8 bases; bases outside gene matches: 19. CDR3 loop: CASSLEGVLGEGLDEQFF. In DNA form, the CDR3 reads TGTGCCAGCAGCTTGGAAGGGGTATTGGGGGAGGGCTTGGATGAGCAGTTCTTC. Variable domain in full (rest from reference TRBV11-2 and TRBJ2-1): EAGVAQSPRYKIIEKRQSVAFWCNPISGHATLYWYQQILGQGPKLLIQFQNNGVVDDSQLPKDRFSAERLKGVDSTLKIQPAKLEDSAVYLCASSLEGVLGEGLDEQFFGPGTRLTVL.

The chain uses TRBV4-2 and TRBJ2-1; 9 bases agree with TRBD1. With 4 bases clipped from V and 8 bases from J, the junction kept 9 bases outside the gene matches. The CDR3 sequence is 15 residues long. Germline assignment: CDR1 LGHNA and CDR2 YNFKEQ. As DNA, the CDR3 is TGTGCCAGCAGCCTGCGAAGGGACAGGGTCTATGAGCAGTTCTTC. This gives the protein CASSLRRDRVYEQFF.

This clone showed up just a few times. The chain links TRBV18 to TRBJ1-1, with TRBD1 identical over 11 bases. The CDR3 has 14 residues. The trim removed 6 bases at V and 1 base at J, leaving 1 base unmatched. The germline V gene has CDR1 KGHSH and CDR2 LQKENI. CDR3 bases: TGTGCCAGCTCCGGACAGGGGGCGAACACTGAAGCTTTCTTT. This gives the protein CASSGQGANTEAFF.

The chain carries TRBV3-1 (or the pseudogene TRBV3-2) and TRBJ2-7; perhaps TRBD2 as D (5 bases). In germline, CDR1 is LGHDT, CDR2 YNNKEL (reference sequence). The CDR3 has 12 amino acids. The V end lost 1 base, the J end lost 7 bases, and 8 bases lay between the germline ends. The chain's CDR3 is CASSQVREEQYF. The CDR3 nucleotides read TGTGCCAGCAGCCAAGTCCGGGAAGAGCAGTACTTC.

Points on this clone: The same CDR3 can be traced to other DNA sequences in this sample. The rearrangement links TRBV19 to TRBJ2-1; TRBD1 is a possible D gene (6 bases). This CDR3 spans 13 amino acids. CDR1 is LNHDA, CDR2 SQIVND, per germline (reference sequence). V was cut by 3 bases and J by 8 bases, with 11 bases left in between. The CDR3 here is CASSIVRGDEQFF. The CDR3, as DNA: TGTGCCAGTAGTATCGTCAGGGGCGATGAGCAGTTCTTC.

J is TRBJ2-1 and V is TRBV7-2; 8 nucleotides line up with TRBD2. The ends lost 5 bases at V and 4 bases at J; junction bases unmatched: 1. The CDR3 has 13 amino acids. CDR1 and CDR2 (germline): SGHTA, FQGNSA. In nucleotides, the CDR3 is TGTGCCAGCAGCCGGGGGGGGTACAATGAGCAGTTCTTC. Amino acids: CASSRGGYNEQFF.

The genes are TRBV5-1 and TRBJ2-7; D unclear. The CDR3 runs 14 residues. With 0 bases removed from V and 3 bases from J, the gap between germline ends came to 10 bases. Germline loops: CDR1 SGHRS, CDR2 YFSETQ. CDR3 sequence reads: CASSLGQYNYEQYF. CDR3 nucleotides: TGCGCCAGCAGCTTGGGTCAGTATAACTACGAGCAGTACTTC.

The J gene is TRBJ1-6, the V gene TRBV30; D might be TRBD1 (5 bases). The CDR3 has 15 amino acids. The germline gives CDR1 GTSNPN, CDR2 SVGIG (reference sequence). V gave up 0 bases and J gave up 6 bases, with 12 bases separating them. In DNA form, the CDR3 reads TGTGCCTGGAGTGTTAAACGGGGGGGTAATTCACCCCTCCACTTT. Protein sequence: CAWSVKRGGNSPLHF.

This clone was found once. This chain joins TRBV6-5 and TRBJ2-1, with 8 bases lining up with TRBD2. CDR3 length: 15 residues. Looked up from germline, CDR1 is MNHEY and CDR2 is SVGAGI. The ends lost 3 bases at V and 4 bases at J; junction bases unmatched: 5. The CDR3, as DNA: TGTGCCAGCAGTTATGAGGCGGGAGGTTACAATGAGCAGTTCTTC. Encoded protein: CASSYEAGGYNEQFF.